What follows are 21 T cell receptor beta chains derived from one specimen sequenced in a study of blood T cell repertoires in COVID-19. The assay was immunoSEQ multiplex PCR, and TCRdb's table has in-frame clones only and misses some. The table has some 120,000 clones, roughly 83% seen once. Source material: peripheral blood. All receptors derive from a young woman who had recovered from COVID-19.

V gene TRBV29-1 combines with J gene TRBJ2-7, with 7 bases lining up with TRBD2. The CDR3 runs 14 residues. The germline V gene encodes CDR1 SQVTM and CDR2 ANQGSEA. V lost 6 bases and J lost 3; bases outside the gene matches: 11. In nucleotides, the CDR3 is TGCAGCGTGGCCGGGGCTAGCGGCGTCTACGAGCAGTACTTC. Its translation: CSVAGASGVYEQYF.

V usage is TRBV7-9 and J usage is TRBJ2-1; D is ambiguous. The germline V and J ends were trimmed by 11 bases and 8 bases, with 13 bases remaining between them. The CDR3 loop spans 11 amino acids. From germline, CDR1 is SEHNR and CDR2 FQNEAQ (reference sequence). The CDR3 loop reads CAGESLDEQFF. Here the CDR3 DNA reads TGTGCCGGAGAGTCCTTGGATGAGCAGTTCTTC.

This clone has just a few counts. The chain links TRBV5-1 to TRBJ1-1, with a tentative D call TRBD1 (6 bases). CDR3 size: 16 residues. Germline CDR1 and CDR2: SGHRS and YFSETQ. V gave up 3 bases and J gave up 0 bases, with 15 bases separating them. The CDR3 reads CASSSGQLHMNTEAFF. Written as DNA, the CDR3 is TGCGCCAGCAGCTCCGGACAGCTGCACATGAACACTGAAGCTTTCTTT.

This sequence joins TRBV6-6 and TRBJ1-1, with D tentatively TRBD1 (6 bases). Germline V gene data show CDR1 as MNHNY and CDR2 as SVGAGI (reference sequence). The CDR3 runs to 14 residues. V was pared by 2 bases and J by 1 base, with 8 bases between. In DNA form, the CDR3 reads TGTGCCAGCAGTTACGGGGACACGAACACTGAAGCTTTCTTT. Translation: CASSYGDTNTEAFF.

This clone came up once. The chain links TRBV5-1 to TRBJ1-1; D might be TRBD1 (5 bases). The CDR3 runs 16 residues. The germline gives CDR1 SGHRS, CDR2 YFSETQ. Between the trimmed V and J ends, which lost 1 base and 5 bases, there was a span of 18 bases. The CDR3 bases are TGCGCCAGCAGCTTGCGTGTTCGGGGGGTCGGGACTGAAGCTTTCTTT. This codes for CASSLRVRGVGTEAFF.

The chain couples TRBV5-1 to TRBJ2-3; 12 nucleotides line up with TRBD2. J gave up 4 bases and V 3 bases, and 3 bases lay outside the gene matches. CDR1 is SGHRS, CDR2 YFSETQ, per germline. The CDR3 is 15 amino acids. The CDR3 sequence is CASSYRLAGADTQYF. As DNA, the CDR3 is TGCGCCAGCAGCTACCGACTAGCGGGAGCAGATACGCAGTATTTT.

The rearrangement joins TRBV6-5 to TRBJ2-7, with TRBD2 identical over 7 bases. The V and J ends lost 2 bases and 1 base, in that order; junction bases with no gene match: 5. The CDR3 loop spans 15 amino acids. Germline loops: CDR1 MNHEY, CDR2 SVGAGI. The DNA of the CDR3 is TGTGCCAGCAGTTACGGGCTAGCGGATTCCTACGAGCAGTACTTC. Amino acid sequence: CASSYGLADSYEQYF.

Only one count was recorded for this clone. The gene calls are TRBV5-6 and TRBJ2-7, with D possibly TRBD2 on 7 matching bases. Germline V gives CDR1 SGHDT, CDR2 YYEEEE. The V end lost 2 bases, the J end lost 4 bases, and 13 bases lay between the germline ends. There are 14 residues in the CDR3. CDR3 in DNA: TGTGCCAGCAGCTTACGAGGGGGGGTTTACGAGCAGTACTTC. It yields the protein CASSLRGGVYEQYF.

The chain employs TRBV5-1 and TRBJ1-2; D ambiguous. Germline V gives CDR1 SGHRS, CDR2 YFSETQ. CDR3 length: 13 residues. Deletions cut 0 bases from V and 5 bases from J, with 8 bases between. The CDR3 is CASSLDGRYGYTF. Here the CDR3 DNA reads TGCGCCAGCAGCTTGGATGGCCGATATGGCTACACCTTC.

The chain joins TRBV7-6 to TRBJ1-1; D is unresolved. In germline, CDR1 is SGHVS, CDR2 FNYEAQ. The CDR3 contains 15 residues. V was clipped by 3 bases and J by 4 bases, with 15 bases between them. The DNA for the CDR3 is TGTGCCAGCAGCTTGAGGACGGACCGGGGCACTGAAGCTTTCTTT. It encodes CASSLRTDRGTEAFF.

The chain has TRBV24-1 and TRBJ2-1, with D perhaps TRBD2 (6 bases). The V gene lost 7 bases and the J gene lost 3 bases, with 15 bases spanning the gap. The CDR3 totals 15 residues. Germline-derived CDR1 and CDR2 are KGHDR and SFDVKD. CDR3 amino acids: CATSDGDSGYNEQFF. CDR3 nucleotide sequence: TGTGCCACCAGCGATGGTGATAGCGGCTACAATGAGCAGTTCTTC.

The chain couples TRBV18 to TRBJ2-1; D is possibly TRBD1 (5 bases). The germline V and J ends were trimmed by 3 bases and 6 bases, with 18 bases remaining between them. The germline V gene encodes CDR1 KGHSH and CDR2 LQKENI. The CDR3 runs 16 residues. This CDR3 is CASSPMGRPPGNEQFF. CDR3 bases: TGTGCCAGCTCACCCATGGGGCGTCCGCCAGGCAATGAGCAGTTCTTC. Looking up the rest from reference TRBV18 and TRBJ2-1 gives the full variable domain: NAGVMQNPRHLVRRRGQEARLRCSPMKGHSHVYWYRQLPEEGLKFMVYLQKENIIDESGMPKERFSAEFPKEGPSILRIQQVVRGDSAAYFCASSPMGRPPGNEQFFGPGTRLTVL.

CDR3 region: CATSNGVNTGELFF. The CDR3 DNA reads as TGTGCCACCAGCAACGGAGTGAACACCGGGGAGCTGTTTTTT. V is TRBV15 and J is TRBJ2-2; D is uncertain. The CDR3 contains 14 residues. V dropped 4 bases and J dropped 1 base, with 7 bases sitting between them. Germline-derived CDR1 and CDR2 are LNHNV and YYDKDF (reference sequence).

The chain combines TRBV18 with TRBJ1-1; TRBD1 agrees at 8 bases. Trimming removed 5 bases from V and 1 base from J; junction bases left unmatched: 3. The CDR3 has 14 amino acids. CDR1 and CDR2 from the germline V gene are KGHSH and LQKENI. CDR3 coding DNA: TGTGCCAGCTCAAGAGGGACAGGGAACACTGAAGCTTTCTTT. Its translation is CASSRGTGNTEAFF.

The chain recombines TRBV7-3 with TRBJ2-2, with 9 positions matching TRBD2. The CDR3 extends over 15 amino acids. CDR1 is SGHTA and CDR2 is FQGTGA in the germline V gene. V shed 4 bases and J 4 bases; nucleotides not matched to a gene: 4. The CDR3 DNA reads TGTGCCAGCAGCTCGCGGGGGGGCGGCACCGGGGAGCTGTTTTTT. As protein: CASSSRGGGTGELFF.

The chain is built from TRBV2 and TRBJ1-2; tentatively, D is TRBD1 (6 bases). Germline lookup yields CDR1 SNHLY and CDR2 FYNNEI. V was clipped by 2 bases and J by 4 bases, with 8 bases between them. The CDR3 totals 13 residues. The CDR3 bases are TGTGCCAGCAGTGAACAGGGGCTCTATGGCTACACCTTC. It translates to CASSEQGLYGYTF.

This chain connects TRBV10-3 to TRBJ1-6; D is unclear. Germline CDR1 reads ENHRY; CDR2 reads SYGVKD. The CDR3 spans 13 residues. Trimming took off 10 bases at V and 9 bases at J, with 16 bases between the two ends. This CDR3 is CATNRAEGSPLHF. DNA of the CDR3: TGTGCCACTAACCGGGCCGAGGGTTCACCCCTCCACTTT.

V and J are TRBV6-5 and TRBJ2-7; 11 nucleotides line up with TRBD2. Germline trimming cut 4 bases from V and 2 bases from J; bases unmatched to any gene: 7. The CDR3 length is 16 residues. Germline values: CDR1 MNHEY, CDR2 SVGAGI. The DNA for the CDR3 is TGTGCCAGCAGTTCACTAGCGGGGGCGAAAACCTACGAGCAGTACTTC. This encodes CASSSLAGAKTYEQYF.

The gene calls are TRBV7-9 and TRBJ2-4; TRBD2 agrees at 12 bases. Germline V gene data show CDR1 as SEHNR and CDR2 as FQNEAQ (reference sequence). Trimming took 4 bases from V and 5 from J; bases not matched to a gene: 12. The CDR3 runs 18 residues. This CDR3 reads CASSSGRASGGAENIQYF. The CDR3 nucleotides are TGTGCCAGCAGCTCGGGTAGGGCTAGCGGGGGGGCCGAAAACATTCAGTACTTC.

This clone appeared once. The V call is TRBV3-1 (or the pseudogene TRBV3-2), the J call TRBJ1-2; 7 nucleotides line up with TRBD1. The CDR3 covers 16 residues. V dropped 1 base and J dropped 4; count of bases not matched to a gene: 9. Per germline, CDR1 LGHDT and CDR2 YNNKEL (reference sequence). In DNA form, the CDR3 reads TGTGCCAGCAGCCAAGGGACAGGAGGGGGACCCTATGGCTACACCTTC. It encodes CASSQGTGGGPYGYTF.

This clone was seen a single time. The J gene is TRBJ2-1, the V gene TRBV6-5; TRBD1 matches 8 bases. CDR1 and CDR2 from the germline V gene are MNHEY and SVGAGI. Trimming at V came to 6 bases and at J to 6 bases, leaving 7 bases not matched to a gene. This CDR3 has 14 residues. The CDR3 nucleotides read TGTGCCAGCAGCCCCCAGGGGGCGAGCAATGAGCAGTTCTTC. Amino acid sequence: CASSPQGASNEQFF.